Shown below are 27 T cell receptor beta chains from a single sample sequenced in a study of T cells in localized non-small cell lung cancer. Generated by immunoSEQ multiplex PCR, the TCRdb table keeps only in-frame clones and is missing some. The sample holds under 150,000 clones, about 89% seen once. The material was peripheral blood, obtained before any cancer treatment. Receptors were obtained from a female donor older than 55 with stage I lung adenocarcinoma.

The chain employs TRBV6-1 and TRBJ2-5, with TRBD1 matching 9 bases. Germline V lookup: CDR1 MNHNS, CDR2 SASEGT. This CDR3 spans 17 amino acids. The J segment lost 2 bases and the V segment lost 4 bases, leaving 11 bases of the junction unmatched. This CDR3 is CASSVFPGTGRQETQYF. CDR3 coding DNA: TGTGCCAGCAGTGTTTTCCCCGGGACAGGGAGGCAAGAGACCCAGTACTTC.

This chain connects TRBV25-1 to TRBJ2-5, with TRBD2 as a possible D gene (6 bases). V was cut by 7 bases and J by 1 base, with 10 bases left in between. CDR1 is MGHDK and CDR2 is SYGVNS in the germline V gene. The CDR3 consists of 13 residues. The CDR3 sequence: CASTRGGQETQYF. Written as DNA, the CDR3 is TGTGCCAGCACGAGGGGAGGCCAAGAGACCCAGTACTTC. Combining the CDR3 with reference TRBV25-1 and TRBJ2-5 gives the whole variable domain EADIYQTPRYLVIGTGKKITLECSQTMGHDKMYWYQQDPGMELHLIHYSYGVNSTEKGDLSSESTVSRIRTEHFPLTLESARPSHTSQYLCASTRGGQETQYFGPGTRLLVL.

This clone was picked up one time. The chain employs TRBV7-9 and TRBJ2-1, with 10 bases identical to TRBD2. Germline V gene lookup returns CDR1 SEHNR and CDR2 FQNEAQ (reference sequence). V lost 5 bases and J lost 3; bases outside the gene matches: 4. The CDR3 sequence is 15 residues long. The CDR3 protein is CASSASGRNYNEQFF. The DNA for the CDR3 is TGTGCCAGCAGCGCTAGCGGGAGAAACTACAATGAGCAGTTCTTC.

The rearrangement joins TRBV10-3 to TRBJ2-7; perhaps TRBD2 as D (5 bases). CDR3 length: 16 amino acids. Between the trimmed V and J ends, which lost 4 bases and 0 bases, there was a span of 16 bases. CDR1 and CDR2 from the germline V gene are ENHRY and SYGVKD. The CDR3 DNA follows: TGTGCCATCAGTGGTAGGTTGAGCGGACTCTCCTACGAGCAGTACTTC. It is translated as CAISGRLSGLSYEQYF.

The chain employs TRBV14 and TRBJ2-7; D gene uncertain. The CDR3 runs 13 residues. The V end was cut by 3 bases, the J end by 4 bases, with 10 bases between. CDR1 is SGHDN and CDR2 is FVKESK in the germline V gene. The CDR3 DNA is TGTGCCAGCAGCCAGAGACGAGATTACGAGCAGTACTTC. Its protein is CASSQRRDYEQYF.

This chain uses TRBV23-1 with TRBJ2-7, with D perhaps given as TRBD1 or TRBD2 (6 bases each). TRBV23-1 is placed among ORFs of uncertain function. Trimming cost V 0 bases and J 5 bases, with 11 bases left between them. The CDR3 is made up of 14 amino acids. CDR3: CASSQSHREDEQYF. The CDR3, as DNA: TGCGCCAGCAGTCAATCTCACAGGGAGGACGAGCAGTACTTC.

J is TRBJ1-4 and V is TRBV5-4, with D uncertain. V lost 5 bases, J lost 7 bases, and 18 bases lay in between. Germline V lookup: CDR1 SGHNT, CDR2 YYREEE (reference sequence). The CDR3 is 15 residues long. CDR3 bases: TGTGCCAGCAGTTTCGGTGGGAGGGTTCCTGAAAAACTGTTTTTT. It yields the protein CASSFGGRVPEKLFF.

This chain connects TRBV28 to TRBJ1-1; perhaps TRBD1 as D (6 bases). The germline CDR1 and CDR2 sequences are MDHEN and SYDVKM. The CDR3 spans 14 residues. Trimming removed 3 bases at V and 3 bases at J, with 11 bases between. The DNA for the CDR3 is TGTGCCAGCAGTTTGAGGGGGGGGCACACTGAAGCTTTCTTT. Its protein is CASSLRGGHTEAFF.

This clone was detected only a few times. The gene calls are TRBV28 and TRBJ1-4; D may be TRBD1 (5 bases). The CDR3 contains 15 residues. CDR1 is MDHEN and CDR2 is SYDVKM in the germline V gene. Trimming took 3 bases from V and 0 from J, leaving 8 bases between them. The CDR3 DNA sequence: TGTGCCAGCAGTTTCCAGGGCGCAACTAATGAAAAACTGTTTTTT. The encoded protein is CASSFQGATNEKLFF.

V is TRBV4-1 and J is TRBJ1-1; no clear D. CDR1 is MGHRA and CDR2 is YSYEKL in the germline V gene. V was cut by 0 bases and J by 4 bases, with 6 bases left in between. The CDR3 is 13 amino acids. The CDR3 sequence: CASSQDSGTEAFF. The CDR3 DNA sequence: TGCGCCAGCAGCCAAGATTCCGGCACTGAAGCTTTCTTT.

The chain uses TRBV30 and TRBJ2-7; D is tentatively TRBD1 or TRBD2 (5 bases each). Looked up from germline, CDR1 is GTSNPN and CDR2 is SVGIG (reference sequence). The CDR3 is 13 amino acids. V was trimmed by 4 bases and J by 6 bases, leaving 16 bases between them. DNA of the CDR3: TGTGCCTGGACTCGAGGGGCAATTGGCGAGCAGTACTTC. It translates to CAWTRGAIGEQYF. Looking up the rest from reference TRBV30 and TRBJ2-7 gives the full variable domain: SQTIHQWPATLVQPVGSPLSLECTVEGTSNPNLYWYRQAAGRGLQLLFYSVGIGQISSEVPQNLSASRPQDRQFILSSKKLLLSDSGFYLCAWTRGAIGEQYFGPGTRLTVT.

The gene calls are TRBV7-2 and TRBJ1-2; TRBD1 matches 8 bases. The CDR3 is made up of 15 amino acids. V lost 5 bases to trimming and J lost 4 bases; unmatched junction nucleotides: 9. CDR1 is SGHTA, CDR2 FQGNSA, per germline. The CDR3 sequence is CASSQRQGWVYGYTF. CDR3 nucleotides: TGTGCCAGCAGCCAAAGACAGGGGTGGGTCTATGGCTACACCTTC.

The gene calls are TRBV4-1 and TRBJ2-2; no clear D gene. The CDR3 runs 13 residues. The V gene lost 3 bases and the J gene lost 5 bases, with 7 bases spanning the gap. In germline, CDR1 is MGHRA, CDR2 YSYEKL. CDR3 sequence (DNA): TGCGCCAGCAGCCACCTGAGAACCGGGGAGCTGTTTTTT. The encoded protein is CASSHLRTGELFF.

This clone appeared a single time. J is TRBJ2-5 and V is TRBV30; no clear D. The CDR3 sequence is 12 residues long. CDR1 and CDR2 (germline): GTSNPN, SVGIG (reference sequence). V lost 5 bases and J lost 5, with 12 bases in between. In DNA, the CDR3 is TGTGCCTGGGGACCGTCCGCGGAGACCCAGTACTTC. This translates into CAWGPSAETQYF.

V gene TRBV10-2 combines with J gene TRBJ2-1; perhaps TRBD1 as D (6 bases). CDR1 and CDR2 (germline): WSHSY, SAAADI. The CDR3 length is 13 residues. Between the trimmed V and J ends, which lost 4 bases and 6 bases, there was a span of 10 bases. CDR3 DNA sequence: TGCGCCAGCAGTGTTTCCAGGGGCAATGAGCAGTTCTTC. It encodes CASSVSRGNEQFF.

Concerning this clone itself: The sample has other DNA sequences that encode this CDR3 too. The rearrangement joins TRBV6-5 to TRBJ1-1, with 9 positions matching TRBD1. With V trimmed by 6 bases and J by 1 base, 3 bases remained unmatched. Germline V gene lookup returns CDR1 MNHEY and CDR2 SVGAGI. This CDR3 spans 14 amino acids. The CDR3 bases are TGTGCCAGCAGATTACAGGGGGCGAACACTGAAGCTTTCTTT. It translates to CASRLQGANTEAFF.

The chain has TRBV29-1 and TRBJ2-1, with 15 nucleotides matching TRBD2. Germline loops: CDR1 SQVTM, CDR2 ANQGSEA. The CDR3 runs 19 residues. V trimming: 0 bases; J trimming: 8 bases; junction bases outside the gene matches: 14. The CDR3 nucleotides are TGCAGCGTTGAAGATCAAGGACTAGCGGGAGGGCCGATTACCGATGAGCAGTTCTTC. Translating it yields CSVEDQGLAGGPITDEQFF.

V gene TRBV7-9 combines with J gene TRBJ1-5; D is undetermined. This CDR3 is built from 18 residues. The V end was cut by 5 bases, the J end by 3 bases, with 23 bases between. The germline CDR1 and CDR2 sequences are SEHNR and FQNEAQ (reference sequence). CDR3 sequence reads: CASSIGGTTRLANQPQHF. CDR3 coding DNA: TGTGCCAGCAGCATTGGAGGCACTACGAGACTCGCCAATCAGCCCCAGCATTTT.

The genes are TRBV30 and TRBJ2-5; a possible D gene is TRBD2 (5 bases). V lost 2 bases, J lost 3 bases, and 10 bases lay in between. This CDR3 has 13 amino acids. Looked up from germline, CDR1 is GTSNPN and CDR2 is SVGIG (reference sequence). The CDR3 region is CAWSTSFKETQYF. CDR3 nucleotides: TGTGCCTGGAGTACTAGTTTTAAAGAGACCCAGTACTTC.

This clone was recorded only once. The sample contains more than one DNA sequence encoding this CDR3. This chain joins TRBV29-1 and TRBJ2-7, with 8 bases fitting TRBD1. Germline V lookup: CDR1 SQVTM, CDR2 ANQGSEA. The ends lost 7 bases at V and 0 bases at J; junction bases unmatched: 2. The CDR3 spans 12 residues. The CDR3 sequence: CSAGQGSYEQYF. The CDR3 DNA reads TGCAGCGCCGGACAGGGCTCCTACGAGCAGTACTTC.

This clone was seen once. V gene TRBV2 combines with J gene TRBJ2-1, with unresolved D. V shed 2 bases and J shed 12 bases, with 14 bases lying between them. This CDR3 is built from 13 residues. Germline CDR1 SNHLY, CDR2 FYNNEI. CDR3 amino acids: CASSERKGNVQFF. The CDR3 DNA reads TGTGCCAGCAGTGAAAGGAAGGGTAACGTGCAGTTCTTC.

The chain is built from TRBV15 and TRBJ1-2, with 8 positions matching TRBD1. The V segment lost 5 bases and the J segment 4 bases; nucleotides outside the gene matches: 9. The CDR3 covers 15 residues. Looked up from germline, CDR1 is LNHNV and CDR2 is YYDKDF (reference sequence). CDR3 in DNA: TGTGCCACCAGCTTTAACAGACAGGGGAGCTATGGCTACACCTTC. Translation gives CATSFNRQGSYGYTF. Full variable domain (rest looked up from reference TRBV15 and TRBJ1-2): DAMVIQNPRYQVTQFGKPVTLSCSQTLNHNVMYWYQQKSSQAPKLLFHYYDKDFNNEADTPDNFQSRRPNTSFCFLDIRSPGLGDTAMYLCATSFNRQGSYGYTFGSGTRLTVV.

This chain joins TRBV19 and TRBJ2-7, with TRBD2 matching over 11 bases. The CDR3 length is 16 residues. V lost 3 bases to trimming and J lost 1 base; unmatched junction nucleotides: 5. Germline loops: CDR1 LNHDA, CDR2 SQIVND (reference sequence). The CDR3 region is CASSMLAGGSSYEQYF. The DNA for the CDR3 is TGTGCCAGTAGTATGTTAGCGGGAGGGTCGTCCTACGAGCAGTACTTC.

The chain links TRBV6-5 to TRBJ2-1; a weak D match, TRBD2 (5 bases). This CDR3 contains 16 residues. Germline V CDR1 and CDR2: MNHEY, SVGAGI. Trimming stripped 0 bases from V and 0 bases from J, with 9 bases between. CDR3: CASSYSSASSYNEQFF. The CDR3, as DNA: TGTGCCAGCAGTTACTCTAGCGCCAGCTCCTACAATGAGCAGTTCTTC.

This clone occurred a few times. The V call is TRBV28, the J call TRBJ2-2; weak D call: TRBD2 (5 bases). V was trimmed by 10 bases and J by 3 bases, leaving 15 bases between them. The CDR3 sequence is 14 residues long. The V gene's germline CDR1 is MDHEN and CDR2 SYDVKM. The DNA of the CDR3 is TGTGCCACCCTGGGAGCGCGGGACACCGGGGAGCTGTTTTTT. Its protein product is CATLGARDTGELFF. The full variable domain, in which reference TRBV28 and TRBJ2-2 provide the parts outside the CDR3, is DVKVTQSSRYLVKRTGEKVFLECVQDMDHENMFWYRQDPGLGLRLIYFSYDVKMKEKGDIPEGYSVSREKKERFSLILESASTNQTSMYLCATLGARDTGELFFGEGSRLTVL.

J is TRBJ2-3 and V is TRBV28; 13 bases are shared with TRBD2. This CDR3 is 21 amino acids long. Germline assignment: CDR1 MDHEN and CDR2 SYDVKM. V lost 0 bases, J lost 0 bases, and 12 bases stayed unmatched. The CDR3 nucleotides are TGTGCCAGCAGTTTATGGGGGGATCTTCCGGGACTAGCGGGAAGCACAGATACGCAGTATTTT. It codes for CASSLWGDLPGLAGSTDTQYF.

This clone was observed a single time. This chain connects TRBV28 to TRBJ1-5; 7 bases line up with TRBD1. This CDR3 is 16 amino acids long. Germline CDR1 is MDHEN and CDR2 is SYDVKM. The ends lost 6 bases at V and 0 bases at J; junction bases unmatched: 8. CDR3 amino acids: CASSRPTGYSNQPQHF. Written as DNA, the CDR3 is TGTGCCAGCAGCCGACCGACAGGGTATAGCAATCAGCCCCAGCATTTT.